The rows below give T cell receptor beta chains drawn from one sample of a study of blood T cell repertoires in COVID-19. The protocol was immunoSEQ multiplex PCR, while the TCRdb copy is restricted to in-frame clones and leaves out a portion. Of fewer than 250,000 clones listed, roughly 86% are singletons. The material sequenced was PBMCs or T cells enriched from blood (not recorded which). Every receptor here comes from a woman between 50 and 59 years old who had recovered from COVID-19. The CDR3 runs from the conserved cysteine through the conserved F or W. Each record gives: CDR3 length, J gene, D gene, clone size, V gene, CDR3 DNA, CDR3 protein. The D gene is left open where the match is weak. Rows give clone size only sometimes, using once, few, many, or a class for an expanded clone.

>12|TRBJ2-7|-|-|TRBV10-2
TGCGCCAGCAGTCCCGACAGCTACGAGCAGTACTTC
CASSPDSYEQYF
>14|TRBJ1-4|TRBD1|-|TRBV30
TGTGCCTGGACGACGGGACAGGGTTGGGAAAAACTGTTTTTT
CAWTTGQGWEKLFF
>14|TRBJ2-5|-|-|TRBV7-2
TGTGCCAGCAGCTCAGGCCCGAGTGGGGAGACCCAGTACTTC
CASSSGPSGETQYF
>13|TRBJ2-3|-|-|TRBV6-2/TRBV6-3
TGTGCCAGCAGTTACCGAAGACCCACCGGGAAGTATTTT
CASSYRRPTGKYF
>15|TRBJ1-1|-|-|TRBV11-3
TGTGCCAGCAGCTACGGGGGGAGAATGAACACTGAAGCTTTCTTT
CASSYGGRMNTEAFF
>12|TRBJ2-7|-|-|TRBV5-6
TGTGCCAGCAGTCGACAATCCTACGAGCAGTACTTC
CASSRQSYEQYF
>13|TRBJ2-1|-|-|TRBV28
TGTGCCAGCAGTTTATGGGAGGGGCAGGTGGGGTTCTTC
CASSLWEGQVGFF
>15|TRBJ2-7|-|-|TRBV9
TGTGCCAGCAGCGTAAGGTGGGCGCCGCCTTACGAGCAGTACTTC
CASSVRWAPPYEQYF
>15|TRBJ1-4|-|-|TRBV3-1/TRBV3-2
TGTGCCAGCAGCCAAGCAGCCAGGGGAAATGAAAAACTGTTTTTT
CASSQAARGNEKLFF
>15|TRBJ2-1|-|-|TRBV5-4
TGTGCCAGCAGCTCTGACTACAGCTCCTACAATGAGCAGTTCTTC
CASSSDYSSYNEQFF
>17|TRBJ1-1|-|once|TRBV21-1
TGTGCCAGCAGCAACCCTAAGTACGTGTTAAGGAGCACTGAAGCTTTCTTT
CASSNPKYVLRSTEAFF
>16|TRBJ1-3|-|-|TRBV19
TGTGCCAGTAGTATTGGGGGGGGCGCCCCTGGAAACACCATATATTTT
CASSIGGGAPGNTIYF
>13|TRBJ1-2|TRBD1|-|TRBV18
TGTGCCAGCTCGCCTACAGGGGACTATGGCTACACCTTC
CASSPTGDYGYTF
>16|TRBJ1-2|-|-|TRBV4-1
TGCGCCAGCAGCCAAGATTCGTCAGGGAAAAACTATGGCTACACCTTC
CASSQDSSGKNYGYTF
>14|TRBJ2-3|-|-|TRBV24-1
TGTGCCACCAGTGACGGGGGAAACACAGATACGCAGTATTTT
CATSDGGNTDTQYF
>16|TRBJ1-1|TRBD1|-|TRBV5-6
TGTGCCAGCAGCTTGTGGACTGGGACAGGGAACACTGAAGCTTTCTTT
CASSLWTGTGNTEAFF
>18|TRBJ2-7|TRBD2|-|TRBV4-3
TGCGCCAGCAGCCAGCAGACTAGCGGGAGTGGGGCACCATACGAGCAGTACTTC
CASSQQTSGSGAPYEQYF
>16|TRBJ2-2|-|-|TRBV9
TGTGCCAGCAGCGTAACCACGGGACACGGGTCCGGGGAGCTGTTTTTT
CASSVTTGHGSGELFF
>18|TRBJ1-2|-|-|TRBV9
TGTGCCAGCGCGCTAGGCCGGGAAGTGTGGGGAGGTAACTATGGCTACACCTTC
CASALGREVWGGNYGYTF
>14|TRBJ2-7|-|-|TRBV5-1
TGCGCCAGTAAGATGGGGGGTGTGCTATCCGAGCAGTACTTC
CASKMGGVLSEQYF
>16|TRBJ1-6|TRBD1|-|TRBV3-1/TRBV3-2
TGTGCCAGCAGCCAAGTACTGGGGACAGTAAATTCACCCCTCCACTTT
CASSQVLGTVNSPLHF
>14|TRBJ2-7|TRBD1|-|TRBV7-9
TGTGCCAGCAGCGGACAGGGGGCTTCCTACGAGCAGTACTTC
CASSGQGASYEQYF
>17|TRBJ2-4|TRBD2|-|TRBV19
TGTGCCAGGCCTAGCGGTTCAGCAGCTCTAGCCAAAAACATTCAGTACTTC
CARPSGSAALAKNIQYF
>14|TRBJ1-1|-|-|TRBV10-2
TGCGCCAGCAGTGACCCTACCACAGGGCCTGAAGCTTTCTTT
CASSDPTTGPEAFF
>15|TRBJ1-5|TRBD1|-|TRBV19
TGTGCCAGTACCATCTGGGACAGTAGAAATCAGCCCCAGCATTTT
CASTIWDSRNQPQHF
>12|TRBJ2-1|-|-|TRBV11-3
TGTGCCAGCAGCGGGCAGTACAATGAGCAGTTCTTC
CASSGQYNEQFF
>14|TRBJ2-7|-|-|TRBV5-1
TGCGCCAGCAGCTTCCAGGGTGGCTCCTACGAGCAGTACTTC
CASSFQGGSYEQYF
>14|TRBJ1-5|-|-|TRBV28
TGTGCCAGCACAGGGGCAGGTAGCAATCAGCCCCAGCATTTT
CASTGAGSNQPQHF
>15|TRBJ2-3|TRBD1|-|TRBV7-3
TGTGCCAGCAGCTACCGACCTGGAGAGGGGGCTACGCAGTATTTT
CASSYRPGEGATQYF
>14|TRBJ1-5|TRBD1|-|TRBV2
TGTGCCAGCAGGGGACAGGGAGGGAATCAGCCCCAGCATTTT
CASRGQGGNQPQHF
>14|TRBJ1-2|TRBD1|-|TRBV30
TGTGCCTGGAGTGAGTCCGGGACAGGGTATGGCTACACCTTC
CAWSESGTGYGYTF
>16|TRBJ2-4|-|-|TRBV6-5
TGTGCCAGCAGTTCGGACAGATCGAGCGCCAAAAACATTCAGTACTTC
CASSSDRSSAKNIQYF
>15|TRBJ2-5|TRBD2|-|TRBV11-2
TGTGCCAGCAGCTTAGGACCAGCGGGACAAGAGACCCAGTACTTC
CASSLGPAGQETQYF
>16|TRBJ2-5|TRBD2|-|TRBV18
TGTGCCAGCTCACCATCGGCGGGGGGGGCAAAAGAGACCCAGTACTTC
CASSPSAGGAKETQYF
>14|TRBJ2-2|-|-|TRBV10-3
TGTGCCATCAGTGGGGGACAGAACACCGGGGAGCTGTTTTTT
CAISGGQNTGELFF
>16|TRBJ2-1|-|-|TRBV5-1
TGCGCCAGCAGCCCTGATATCGGAGCGTCCTACAATGAGCAGTTCTTC
CASSPDIGASYNEQFF
>16|TRBJ2-7|TRBD1|-|TRBV2
TGTGCCAGCAGCACCGATCGGGACAGGGGTACCTACGAGCAGTACTTC
CASSTDRDRGTYEQYF
>15|TRBJ2-3|-|-|TRBV10-3
TGTGCCATCAGCAGCTTCGGGGGTCCCACAGATACGCAGTATTTT
CAISSFGGPTDTQYF
>13|TRBJ2-3|-|-|TRBV30
TGTGCCTGGAGTGTACCGTCGGGAGATACGCAGTATTTT
CAWSVPSGDTQYF
>12|TRBJ2-3|-|-|TRBV7-9
TGTGCCAGCAGCTTACTAGCAGATACGCAGTATTTT
CASSLLADTQYF
>19|TRBJ1-4|TRBD1|-|TRBV9
TGTGCCAGCAGCCGATTGGGCGGACAGGACGATCGGTTCGGGGAAAAACTGTTTTTT
CASSRLGGQDDRFGEKLFF
>16|TRBJ2-2|TRBD1|few|TRBV4-3
TGCGCCAGCAGCCAAGAGCCTACAGGGGGCACCGGGGAGCTGTTTTTT
CASSQEPTGGTGELFF
>14|TRBJ2-3|-|many|TRBV3-1/TRBV3-2
TGTGCCAGCAGCCTGGGCTTTGGCACAGATACGCAGTATTTT
CASSLGFGTDTQYF
>15|TRBJ1-1|TRBD1|once|TRBV3-1/TRBV3-2
TGTGCCAGCAGCCGCCGACAGGGTCAGAACACTGAAGCTTTCTTT
CASSRRQGQNTEAFF
>14|TRBJ1-4|-|-|TRBV6-1
TGTGCCAGCAGTGAACCCAACAGTAATGAAAAACTGTTTTTT
CASSEPNSNEKLFF
>16|TRBJ2-3|TRBD2|-|TRBV5-1
TGCGCCACCCACGAGGTAGCGGGGGGAAGCACAGATACGCAGTATTTT
CATHEVAGGSTDTQYF
>13|TRBJ1-5|-|-|TRBV2
TGTGCCAGCAGCGGGGAGAACAATCAGCCCCAGCATTTT
CASSGENNQPQHF
>16|TRBJ2-2|TRBD1|once|TRBV12-5
TGTGCTAGTGGTTTTAGGACAGGGGGCATCTCCGGGGAGCTGTTTTTT
CASGFRTGGISGELFF
>14|TRBJ1-3|-|-|TRBV28
TGTGCCATCACGCCCGGGACACTTGGAAACACCATATATTTT
CAITPGTLGNTIYF
>18|TRBJ2-2|-|-|TRBV6-6
TGTGCCAGCAGTCACAACCGCCGGACAGGGAGGGTCGCCGGGGAGCTGTTTTTT
CASSHNRRTGRVAGELFF